The 9 T cell receptor beta chains presented below share a single source sample, sequenced in a study of blood T cells in healthy people across ages. Through a sample-barcoded 5' primer and a J-beta primer mix, a second PCR was run for roughly 6 to 12 cycles. TCRdb reprocessed the 5' RACE reads via MiXCR and lists one record per CDR3 protein. The profile shows around 700,000 distinct CDR3 sequences, approximately 25% of them singletons. Another study also made use of these data, one on T cells of mothers and their children.

Input material: blood. The receptors derive from a boy younger than 18 in good health.

This chain connects TRBV7-8 to TRBJ2-5; either TRBD1 or TRBD2 may supply D (5 bases each). CDR3 length equals 15 residues. CDR1 and CDR2 (germline): SGHVS, FQNEAQ. The V end was cut by 3 bases, the J end by 11 bases, with 22 bases between. CDR3 in amino acids: CASSFQLGPLGEQYF. The CDR3 DNA reads TGTGCCAGCAGCTTCCAATTAGGACCTCTGGGGGAGCAGTACTTC.

This chain connects TRBV7-9 to TRBJ2-5; D might be TRBD1 (5 bases). The J call may be incorrect, as the DNA end agrees better with TRBJ2-7. Germline loops: CDR1 SEHNR, CDR2 FQNEAQ (reference sequence). This CDR3 has 15 residues. The CDR3 sequence is CASSLQGPLTYEQYF. CDR3 in DNA: TGTGCCAGCAGCTTACAGGGCCCTTTAACCTACGAGCAGTACTTC.

This clonotype was picked up many times. The rearrangement joins TRBV14 to TRBJ2-3, with TRBD2 identical over 7 bases. CDR3 length: 13 residues. Germline CDR1 reads SGHDN; CDR2 reads FVKESK. V shed 5 bases and J 10 bases; nucleotides not matched to a gene: 9. CDR3 coding DNA: TGTGCCAGCAGCTACGGGAGCGGGATCGCGCAGTATTTT. This codes for CASSYGSGIAQYF.

The genes are TRBV18 and TRBJ2-6; 8 bases are shared with TRBD2. The junction had 12 bases not matched to a gene; V was cut back by 6 bases and J by 2 bases. Germline V gene lookup returns CDR1 KGHSH and CDR2 LQKENI. CDR3 size: 18 residues. The CDR3 nucleotides read TGTGCCAGCTCGCCAAACGGACTAGCATTGACTGGGGCCAACGTCCTGACTTTC. It encodes CASSPNGLALTGANVLTF.

The chain joins TRBV6-4 to TRBJ2-7, with 9 bases lining up with TRBD1. CDR1 and CDR2 from the germline V gene are MRHNA and SNTAGT. Germline trimming cut 10 bases from V and 7 bases from J; bases unmatched to any gene: 11. The CDR3 has 13 residues. This CDR3 is CATPGTGSEEQYF. The CDR3 nucleotides are TGTGCCACCCCAGGGACAGGGTCGGAAGAGCAGTACTTC.

This clonotype was counted a few times. The chain joins TRBV11-1 to TRBJ2-5; 10 bases are shared with TRBD1. V was pared by 5 bases and J by 4 bases, with 7 bases of the junction left unmatched. CDR1 and CDR2 (germline): SGHAT, FQDESV (reference sequence). This CDR3 contains 15 residues. CDR3 amino acids: CASSVDRGLAETQYF. In DNA form, the CDR3 reads TGTGCCAGCAGCGTCGACAGGGGGCTAGCAGAGACCCAGTACTTC. The full variable domain, rest sourced from reference TRBV11-1 and TRBJ2-5, is EAEVAQSPRYKITEKSQAVAFWCDPISGHATLYWYRQILGQGPELLVQFQDESVVDDSQLPKDRFSAERLKGVDSTLKIQPAELGDSAMYLCASSVDRGLAETQYFGPGTRLLVL.

This clonotype appeared a single time. The chain combines TRBV9 with TRBJ2-7; TRBD2 matches at 10 bases. Trimming at V came to 2 bases and at J to 7 bases, leaving 9 bases not matched to a gene. The CDR3 length is 15 residues. CDR1 and CDR2 (germline): SGDLS, YYNGEE. The CDR3 sequence: CASSVGTSGDGEQYF. In DNA form, the CDR3 reads TGTGCCAGCAGCGTCGGTACTAGCGGGGACGGAGAGCAGTACTTC.

The sample holds a few counts of this clonotype. The V gene is TRBV25-1, the J gene TRBJ2-2, with 8 bases matching TRBD2. The CDR3 contains 16 residues. Germline V gene lookup returns CDR1 MGHDK and CDR2 SYGVNS. With 5 bases clipped from V and 3 bases from J, the junction kept 8 bases outside the gene matches. This CDR3 reads CASSLPGLGDTGELFF. CDR3 coding DNA: TGTGCCAGCAGTCTACCGGGACTAGGGGACACCGGGGAGCTGTTTTTT.

Only a few counts were recorded for this clonotype. V and J are TRBV2 and TRBJ2-3; TRBD2 is a possible D gene (6 bases). Germline-derived CDR1 and CDR2 are SNHLY and FYNNEI. V lost 8 bases and J 1 base, leaving 16 bases between the germline ends. The CDR3 length is 15 residues. CDR3 protein: CASRSRLVGTDTQYF. DNA of the CDR3: TGTGCCAGCCGCTCAAGACTAGTCGGCACAGATACGCAGTATTTT.